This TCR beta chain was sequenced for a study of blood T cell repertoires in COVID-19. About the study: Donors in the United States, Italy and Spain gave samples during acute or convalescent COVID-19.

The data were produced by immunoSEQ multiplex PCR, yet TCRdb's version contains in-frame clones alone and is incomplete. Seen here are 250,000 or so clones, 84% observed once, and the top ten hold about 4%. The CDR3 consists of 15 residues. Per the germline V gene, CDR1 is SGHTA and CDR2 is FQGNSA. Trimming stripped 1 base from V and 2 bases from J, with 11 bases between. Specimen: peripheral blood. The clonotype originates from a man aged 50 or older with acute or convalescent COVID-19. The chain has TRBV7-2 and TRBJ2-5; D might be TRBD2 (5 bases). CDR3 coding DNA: TGTGCCAGCAGCTTAGGCGCGGGTTTTCAAGAGACCCAGTACTTC. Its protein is CASSLGAGFQETQYF.